This T cell receptor (beta chain) was found in a study of T cell responses to AZD1222 COVID-19 vaccine (dated by TCRdb to about 2021). Regarding the complete study: TCR sequencing was performed for fewer than 250 trial participants, of whom some 200 were given two doses of AZD1222 and around 25 were given two doses of MenACWY control vaccine. Enrollment into the trials was organized by age into subgroups of 18-55, 56-69 and 70-plus years, and those subgroups contained around 150, 28 and 57 TCR-sequenced participants, respectively. The paper's findings and limits, for the study overall: The whole spike protein was spanned by vaccine-associated CD4 TCRs, and dominant responses were seen in regions 160-218 and 743-854. Because no samples from the day 14 peak response were available, repertoires could be characterized only after the peak T cell response. Reportedly, close to half of the unique spike-specific TCRs recognized epitopes lying outside the regions that are mutated in the B.1.351 and B.1.1.7 variants. Conclusions about previously exposed vaccinees are limited, since just five or six AZD1222 recipients were seropositive for SARS-CoV-2 at baseline. In the small 56-69-year group, the increase in depth fell short of significance, most likely because of low power. Most participants were white British and females outnumbered males, and the authors suggested that clonal diversity may have been underestimated. After two AZD1222 doses, spike-specific TCR breadth and depth were significantly higher than at day 0 and than in MenACWY recipients.

The CDR3 measures 15 amino acids from cysteine to phenylalanine. Only the CDR3 DNA stays, 45 bases, in frame from base 1. The junction shows trimming of 5 bases on V and 0 bases on J, plus 13 bases between the germline ends. CDR1 and CDR2, looked up from the germline V gene, are SQVTM and ANQGSEA. Note on this clone: This receptor's antigen is unknown. Base qualities are not at hand, and no much larger clone is one base apart.

The CDR3 regions of human TCRbeta chains were subjected to immunosequencing. On the study's bioinformatics: TCRs in the repertoires were compared against a reference library of SARS-CoV-2-specific TCRs that had been generated with the MIRA antigen-specificity platform. Breadth was defined as the fraction of unique TCRs that were SARS-CoV-2-associated. Depth was defined as the fraction of total T cells that were SARS-CoV-2-associated. Using the MIRA data, every spike-specific TCR was mapped to the spike region that the TCR reacted to and assigned to either a CD4 or a CD8 class. Log10-transformed breadth and depth values were compared by one-way ANOVA with Sidak's multiple comparisons tests. TCRdb mirrors the immuneACCESS table, restricted to in-frame sequences. Some clones are absent from its copies; in checked studies, under half trace to an unresolved V gene, and the reason for the others is unknown. V, J and clone size derive from that table, while D and trimming were established from the DNA sequence. The table for this sample lists 97,000 or so clones; approximately 91% of them were counted only once. The ten top clones hold 6.5% to 10% of the sample.

Explained via the paper, the time point label denotes: about 28 days (+/-7) after the second vaccine dose. AZD1222 recipients with second doses at about 4 weeks or about 12 weeks were pooled, because spike-specific TCR depth and breadth did not differ between schedules. Vaccinee samples came from UK trials COV001 and COV002, including a single-blind randomized controlled phase 2/3 trial of AZD1222 (ChAdOx1 nCoV-19) in healthy adults. Trial participant PBMC samples were collected at day 0 and day 28 after the second dose for TCRbeta chain sequencing. The rearrangement joined TRBV29-1 to TRBJ2-2; the D gene is unclear. The TCR comes from an adult who received the AZD1222 COVID-19 vaccine. Specimen: peripheral blood, collected 28 days after the second AZD1222 dose. DNA sequence: TGCAGCGTTTCGTTTACCCTAGCGAACACCGGGGAGCTGTTTTTT. Its translation reads: CSVSFTLANTGELFF.